The clone carrying this T cell receptor beta chain has only a few counts. Sample time point: blood at routine non-recurrence follow-up after resection. Tumor, nontumor lung or frozen PBMC supplied whole RNA that was sequenced unsorted. This record belongs to a study of spatial heterogeneity in lung cancer. Study-level information: More than eight raw reads, on average, carried each unique TCR and UMI combination.

From the 5' RACE reads, TCRdb called clonotypes with MiXCR, one entry per CDR3 protein. This table holds 95,000 to 130,000 distinct CDR3 sequences, 10% to 15% found once. Deletions cut 4 bases from V and 6 bases from J, with 12 bases between. This CDR3 is built from 12 residues. Germline V gene lookup returns CDR1 DFQATT and CDR2 SNEGSKA (reference sequence). This sequence originates from a male donor with early-stage non-small cell lung cancer. Sequences were derived from PBMCs, sampled at follow-up. The chain has TRBV20-1 and TRBJ1-2; a possible D gene is TRBD1 (6 bases). CDR3 nucleotides: TGCAGTGCTACCGGACAGCGCAATGGCTACACCTTC. As protein: CSATGQRNGYTF.